This record looks at one TCR beta chain sequence and its context. The target antigen is unknown. The PCR ran on 60 Vbeta and 13 Jbeta primers. The method was immunoSEQ multiplex PCR; TCRdb's version includes in-frame clones alone and lacks a portion of them. The data show about 200,000 clones, with about 82% seen just once and 2.9% held by the top ten. These data belong to a study of cytomegalovirus exposure and HLA in healthy donors. Study findings and constraints: Among the CMV-associated chains, a few were confirmed in vitro as specific for CMV antigens. In presence/absence analyses, roughly uniform sequencing depth across donors was assumed.

The sample comprised PBMCs. The receptor was derived from a man between 25 and 39 years old in good health and CMV-seronegative.

The CDR3 protein is CASSPEAGTLSYEQYF. The CDR3, as DNA: TGTGCCAGCAGCCCTGAAGCGGGGACCCTCTCCTACGAGCAGTACTTC. The chain joins TRBV7-8 to TRBJ2-5; 7 nucleotides align to TRBD2. The DNA matches TRBJ2-7 better at its end, which makes the J call doubtful. This CDR3 is 16 amino acids long. CDR1 is SGHVS, CDR2 FQNEAQ, per germline.